Ten or more counts support the clone carrying this T cell receptor (beta chain). Production of TCR cDNA was by 5'RACE template switching, which also added a universal primer site and UMIs. TCRdb called the 5' RACE reads again in MiXCR, with one record for every CDR3 protein. The table records 30,000 or so distinct CDR3 sequences, roughly 6.3% of them present only once. V lost 0 bases, J lost 1 base, and 0 bases stayed unmatched. The CDR3 extends over 16 amino acids. Germline loops: CDR1 LNHNV, CDR2 YYDKDF (reference sequence). The record originates from a study of T cells after yellow fever vaccination. Findings and caveats of the study: Most primary-vaccination clones reappeared after the booster (approximately 95% CD4, 75% to 90% CD8). Detection of almost all vaccine-responding clonotypes in sorted memory subsets failed on day 0. Repertoires sorted by FACS could include abundant clonotypes that are contaminants from the bulk population.

This sequence was found in a man younger than 40 who received the YFV17D yellow fever vaccine. The source was PBMCs, either bulk or a sorted T-cell subset (CD4+, CD8+, memory, or dextramer-sorted; not recorded which), collected on the day of the yellow fever booster vaccination. The V and J genes are TRBV15 and TRBJ2-3; 11 bases map to TRBD2. Here the CDR3 reads CATSREGLAGTDTQYF. The CDR3 DNA reads as TGTGCCACCAGCAGAGAGGGACTAGCGGGCACAGATACGCAGTATTTT.